The TCR beta chain under discussion was sequenced for a study of human T cells and chemical hapten exposure. TCRdb reprocessed the RACE reads via MiXCR and lists one record per CDR3 protein. In the table there are approximately 350,000 distinct CDR3 sequences, about 6% of which are singletons. Time point here: patch test 2, 6 weeks after DPC sensitization. Noted treatment: therapeutic diphenylcyclopropenone sensitization with weekly scalp DPC. This CDR3 has 16 residues. CDR1 and CDR2 (germline): ENHRY, SYGVKD. V lost 0 bases and J 6 bases, leaving 12 bases between the germline ends. This clonotype was counted at least ten times.

The clonotype comes from a woman in her late teens or twenties with alopecia areata. Some clones in this sample may be carry-over from other donors' samples. This sample comprised whole blood, obtained in connection with sensitization to the hapten diphenylcyclopropenone (DPC). The chain links TRBV10-3 to TRBJ1-6, with a weak D call TRBD1 (5 bases). The DNA for the CDR3 is TGTGCCATCAGTGAGTCTCGGGGGAGTAGTAATTCACCCCTCCACTTT. This codes for CAISESRGSSNSPLHF.